A selection of T cell receptor beta chains follows, all from one sample in a study of cytomegalovirus exposure and HLA in healthy donors. Here immunoSEQ multiplex PCR was the method, and the copy in TCRdb shows in-frame clones only, minus some. The repertoire holds around 100,000 clones, with roughly 60% as singletons. Specimen: PBMCs. The receptors derive from a human donor in good health. Each CDR3 is given with its conserved first and last residue. Fields, in order: clone size, V gene, J gene, CDR3 protein. Clone size is stated in some rows and not others, as once, few, many or a class when expanded.

abundance: NA; v_gene: TRBV7-2; j_gene: TRBJ2-1; CDR3aa: CASSIGAGGNEQFF
abundance: NA; v_gene: TRBV6-5; j_gene: TRBJ1-2; CDR3aa: CASTGHAKENYGYTF
abundance: NA; v_gene: TRBV5-1; j_gene: TRBJ2-4; CDR3aa: CASSLEPGLSLGPNIQYF
abundance: NA; v_gene: TRBV15; j_gene: TRBJ2-1; CDR3aa: CATSRGTISYNEQFF
abundance: NA; v_gene: TRBV19; j_gene: TRBJ1-1; CDR3aa: CASSIDHKGGTEAFF
abundance: NA; v_gene: TRBV19; j_gene: TRBJ2-2; CDR3aa: CASSPQTAANTGELFF
abundance: few; v_gene: TRBV7-6; j_gene: TRBJ2-2; CDR3aa: CASKGGNTGELFF
abundance: NA; v_gene: TRBV19; j_gene: TRBJ1-1; CDR3aa: CASSPGQGIQAFF
abundance: NA; v_gene: TRBV11-2; j_gene: TRBJ2-7; CDR3aa: CASSSQGVYEQYF
abundance: NA; v_gene: TRBV19; j_gene: TRBJ1-2; CDR3aa: CASSIGQVNYGYTF
abundance: once; v_gene: TRBV7-8; j_gene: TRBJ2-3; CDR3aa: CASSLVTGHYTDTQYF
abundance: once; v_gene: TRBV27; j_gene: TRBJ2-5; CDR3aa: CASSHRGQGAETQYF
abundance: few; v_gene: TRBV6-4; j_gene: TRBJ2-2; CDR3aa: CASSDSDRDTGELFF
abundance: few; v_gene: TRBV18; j_gene: TRBJ1-2; CDR3aa: CASSEGRGYTF
abundance: few; v_gene: TRBV29-1; j_gene: TRBJ2-7; CDR3aa: CSVGVTPPYEQYF
abundance: NA; v_gene: TRBV2; j_gene: TRBJ2-2; CDR3aa: CASSESLWPNTGELFF
abundance: NA; v_gene: TRBV27; j_gene: TRBJ2-2; CDR3aa: CASSLHRAAAGTGELFF
abundance: NA; v_gene: TRBV27; j_gene: TRBJ2-5; CDR3aa: CASSFGPYSIETQYF
abundance: NA; v_gene: TRBV6-4; j_gene: TRBJ2-5; CDR3aa: CASSAGTGGMEETQYF
abundance: NA; v_gene: TRBV29-1; j_gene: TRBJ2-7; CDR3aa: CSVRPSGPNYEQYF
abundance: once; v_gene: TRBV11-2; j_gene: TRBJ2-7; CDR3aa: CASSLLDRSYEQYF
abundance: few; v_gene: TRBV4-1; j_gene: TRBJ2-3; CDR3aa: CASSQSDRDLDTQYF
abundance: few; v_gene: TRBV30; j_gene: TRBJ2-7; CDR3aa: CAWESWTGGTYEQYF
abundance: few; v_gene: TRBV5-1; j_gene: TRBJ2-3; CDR3aa: CASSLSTGSRPDTQYF
abundance: NA; v_gene: TRBV7-2; j_gene: TRBJ1-2; CDR3aa: CASSLEGNYGYTF
abundance: NA; v_gene: TRBV28; j_gene: NA; CDR3aa: CASSFNRDSSYEQYF
abundance: few; v_gene: TRBV6-1; j_gene: TRBJ2-3; CDR3aa: CASSEVYTQYF
abundance: NA; v_gene: TRBV7-9; j_gene: NA; CDR3aa: CASSYQGYEQYF
abundance: NA; v_gene: TRBV11-2; j_gene: TRBJ2-7; CDR3aa: CASSLRGRGLRSSYEQYF
abundance: NA; v_gene: TRBV7-2; j_gene: TRBJ2-7; CDR3aa: CASSLGLVSEQYF
abundance: NA; v_gene: TRBV7-9; j_gene: TRBJ2-2; CDR3aa: CASNRHFGSENTGELFF
abundance: NA; v_gene: TRBV28; j_gene: TRBJ1-5; CDR3aa: CASDRGGANNQPQHF
abundance: NA; v_gene: TRBV4-2; j_gene: TRBJ2-7; CDR3aa: CASSPFRTEGTTEQYF
abundance: NA; v_gene: TRBV6-6; j_gene: TRBJ2-2; CDR3aa: CASRLDRSTGELFF
abundance: few; v_gene: TRBV10-3; j_gene: TRBJ1-5; CDR3aa: CAISESRTGVQPQHF
abundance: NA; v_gene: TRBV4-1; j_gene: TRBJ1-4; CDR3aa: CASSQGVMRGGEANEKLFF
abundance: NA; v_gene: TRBV7-9; j_gene: TRBJ2-5; CDR3aa: CASSRGQNQETQYF
abundance: once; v_gene: TRBV4-1; j_gene: TRBJ1-2; CDR3aa: CASSQVQGAVNYGYTF
abundance: NA; v_gene: TRBV7-6; j_gene: TRBJ2-3; CDR3aa: CASSSRLAGVREQYF
abundance: NA; v_gene: TRBV30; j_gene: TRBJ2-7; CDR3aa: CAWTNPWDYKPYEQYF
abundance: few; v_gene: TRBV19; j_gene: TRBJ2-1; CDR3aa: CASSIVRDKQFF
abundance: once; v_gene: TRBV18; j_gene: TRBJ1-1; CDR3aa: CASSREGGWTEAFF
abundance: NA; v_gene: TRBV25-1; j_gene: TRBJ2-3; CDR3aa: CASSDPLLAGGSDTQYF